This T cell receptor (beta chain) comes out of a study of shared clonotypes between healthy human individuals. Study-wide points: Since donors were few, the genetic and exposure-history diversity represented was limited.

The assay was immunoSEQ multiplex PCR, and TCRdb's table has in-frame clones only and misses some. This table holds about 2 million clones, just under 95% found once. In the case of this clone: Antigen: not known.

Trimming removed 3 bases from V and 0 bases from J, with 6 bases in between. The CDR3 contains 13 residues. Per the germline V gene, CDR1 is SNHLY and CDR2 is FYNNEI. CD8 cells classed as naive were CD45RO-negative and positively selected for CCR7, excluding terminally differentiated effector memory CD45RA+ cells. This TCR was sampled from a man younger than 30 in good health. The V call is TRBV2, the J call TRBJ2-7; D not certain. What was sequenced was naive CD8+ T cells sorted from blood. For the CDR3, the DNA is TGTGCCAGCAGTGACCCGGTCTCCTACGAGCAGTACTTC. The encoded protein is CASSDPVSYEQYF.